The table lists the clone carrying this T cell receptor beta chain with a few counts. These data are taken from a study of technical replicates of blood from several donors. The V gene's germline CDR1 is LNHDA and CDR2 SQIVND (reference sequence). The CDR3 contains 12 residues. V was clipped by 11 bases and J by 3 bases, with 13 bases between them. Profiling relied on immunoSEQ multiplex PCR, and the TCRdb table lists in-frame clones only, not all of them. The data show about 15,000 clones, almost 85% seen once. The chain uses TRBV19 and TRBJ1-2; D unclear. Sequencing used PBMCs. This sequence was found in a human donor in good health. The CDR3 region is CAGLSADYGYTF. CDR3 coding DNA: TGTGCCGGCCTTTCAGCGGACTATGGCTACACCTTC.